A selection of T cell receptor beta chains follows, all from one sample in a study of blood T cell repertoires in COVID-19. Clones were read by immunoSEQ multiplex PCR, and TCRdb kept only the in-frame ones, dropping some. Of more than 130,000 clones in the sample, around nine tenths are singletons; the top ten hold around 4.5%. Sequencing was done on a sample of peripheral blood. Receptors originate from a woman in her thirties or forties with acute or convalescent COVID-19. Both conserved end residues are part of each CDR3. Fields, in order: V gene, J gene, clone size, D gene, CDR3 DNA, CDR3 protein. A D gene is named only where the DNA matches it firmly. Part of the rows lack a size; the others show once, few, many or a class for expanded clones.

>TRBV3-1/TRBV3-2|TRBJ1-1|.|.
TGTGCCAGCAGCCCGATGGGCAGGGCGAACACTGAAGCTTTCTTT
CASSPMGRANTEAFF
>TRBV30|TRBJ2-7|.|.
TGTGCCTGGAGTACAGGTGGGGGGGCTTACGAGCAGTACTTC
CAWSTGGGAYEQYF
>TRBV5-8|TRBJ2-4|.|.
TGTGCCAGCAGCCAAAGGCCCCGGGATTCAAACATTCAGTACTTC
CASSQRPRDSNIQYF
>TRBV9|TRBJ1-6|.|.
TGTGCCAGCAGCCCCCGGGGGGGGATGAATTCACCCCTCCACTTT
CASSPRGGMNSPLHF
>TRBV7-9|TRBJ2-1|.|.
TGTGCCAGCAGCTTACTAGAGGCCGTTGAGCAGTTCTTC
CASSLLEAVEQFF
>TRBV6-5|TRBJ1-1|.|.
TGTGCCAGCAGTTACCAACAGGGATTGAACACTGAAGCTTTCTTT
CASSYQQGLNTEAFF
>TRBV5-1|TRBJ1-3|.|TRBD1
TGCGCCAGCAGCAAGGGACAGGGTTTCGGAAACACCATATATTTT
CASSKGQGFGNTIYF
>TRBV7-8|TRBJ1-4|.|.
TGTGCCAGCAGCTTACGGGGCGGGGGCACTAATGAAAAACTGTTTTTT
CASSLRGGGTNEKLFF
>TRBV5-6|TRBJ1-1|.|.
TGTGCCAGCAGCTTGGGCAGTTTGAACACTGAAGCTTTCTTT
CASSLGSLNTEAFF
>TRBV18|TRBJ2-6|.|TRBD1
TGTGCCAGCTCACAGGGGGCCCCGCACTCTGGGGCCAACGTCCTGACTTTC
CASSQGAPHSGANVLTF
>TRBV4-3|TRBJ2-2|.|.
TGCGCCAGCAGCCAAGTAGGGGCAACGAACACCGGGGAGCTGTTTTTT
CASSQVGATNTGELFF
>TRBV6-2/TRBV6-3|TRBJ1-1|.|.
TGTGCCAGCAGTCCCGGGACTGAAGCTTTCTTT
CASSPGTEAFF
>TRBV5-1|TRBJ2-2|.|.
TGCGCCAGCACCCAGGGGCAACCAGGCACCGGGGAGCTGTTTTTT
CASTQGQPGTGELFF
>TRBV7-2|TRBJ2-7|.|.
TGTGCCAGCAGCTCCGACGGAGGGATCGACGAGCAGTACTTC
CASSSDGGIDEQYF
>TRBV7-3|TRBJ2-5|.|TRBD1
TGTGCCAGCAGCGTACAGGGGGGAGACCAAGAGACCCAGTACTTC
CASSVQGGDQETQYF
>TRBV28|TRBJ2-1|.|TRBD2
TGTGCCAGCAGACCTGAGGTGGGGAGGGGATTCTACAATGAGCAGTTCTTC
CASRPEVGRGFYNEQFF
>TRBV12-3/TRBV12-4|TRBJ1-4|.|.
TGTGCCAGCAGTTTTGGCGGAGCTGAAAAACTGTTTTTT
CASSFGGAEKLFF
>TRBV5-1|TRBJ1-1|.|.
TGCGCCAGCAGCTTTAGTCAGGGGTGGAACACTGAAGCTTTCTTT
CASSFSQGWNTEAFF
>TRBV25-1|TRBJ1-4|.|.
TGTGCCAGCAGTGAATACCGGGGAGTGAGAGAAAAACTGTTTTTT
CASSEYRGVREKLFF
>TRBV28|TRBJ1-5|.|.
TGTGCCAGCACATCATGGGGGCAGAGGTACAATCAGCCCCAGCATTTT
CASTSWGQRYNQPQHF
>TRBV4-3|TRBJ1-2|few|.
TGCGCCAGCAGCCAAGTCCGACAGAAAGCCTATGGCTACACCTTC
CASSQVRQKAYGYTF
>TRBV3-1/TRBV3-2|TRBJ2-3|.|.
TGTGCCAGCAGCCAAGACTGGGGCGGGGAGACAGATACGCAGTATTTT
CASSQDWGGETDTQYF
>TRBV5-1|TRBJ2-7|.|TRBD1
TGCGCCAGCAGCTTCTCGGGACAGAACTACGAGCAGTACTTC
CASSFSGQNYEQYF
>TRBV5-4|TRBJ2-7|once|TRBD2
TGTGCCAGCAGACTTAGCGGGAACTCCTACGAGCAGTACTTC
CASRLSGNSYEQYF
>TRBV28|TRBJ2-1|medium-sized|TRBD2
TGTGCCAGCAGTCGGAGCGGGGAGGCCAATGAGCAGTTCTTC
CASSRSGEANEQFF
>TRBV5-5|TRBJ1-4|.|.
TGTGCCAGCAGCTTGAGGGGCAGGGGTAATGAAAAACTGTTTTTT
CASSLRGRGNEKLFF
>TRBV29-1|TRBJ1-2|.|.
TGCAGCGTTGAAGATCCGGGAGCCCCTGGCTATGGCTACACCTTC
CSVEDPGAPGYGYTF
>TRBV19|TRBJ2-7|.|TRBD1
TGTGCCAGTAGCAAACCGGGACAGGAGTCCCTCGAGCAGTACTTC
CASSKPGQESLEQYF
>TRBV12-3/TRBV12-4|TRBJ1-1|few|.
TGTGCCAGCAGTTTAGGGGGAGGCACTGAAGCTTTCTTT
CASSLGGGTEAFF
>TRBV6-5|TRBJ1-2|.|TRBD1
TGTGCCAGCAGTTACCGACAGGGGCGGGATGGCTACACCTTC
CASSYRQGRDGYTF
>TRBV19|TRBJ2-1|.|TRBD2
TGTGCCAGTAGTACCCCACAGCGGGGGCCCCACAATGAGCAGTTCTTC
CASSTPQRGPHNEQFF
>TRBV24-1|TRBJ1-2|.|TRBD1
TGTGCCACCAGTGGGACGACAGGGGGTATTAACTATGGCTACACCTTC
CATSGTTGGINYGYTF
>TRBV28|TRBJ1-2|.|.
TGTGCCAGCAGTTCCGCGACTCCCGGCTACACCTTC
CASSSATPGYTF
>TRBV28|TRBJ2-1|.|TRBD2
TGTGCCAGCCCCCCGGGGAGCGGGGGCCCCTCTTGGGAGCAGTTCTTC
CASPPGSGGPSWEQFF
>TRBV6-2/TRBV6-3|TRBJ2-3|few|TRBD2
TGTGCCAGCAGTTACTCGATACGGGGGGGGCCGGTAGATACGCAGTATTTT
CASSYSIRGGPVDTQYF
>TRBV7-3|TRBJ2-3|.|TRBD2
TGTGCCAGCAGCCCCGATTTAGCGGGAGATACAGATACGCAGTATTTT
CASSPDLAGDTDTQYF
>TRBV3-1/TRBV3-2|TRBJ2-2|.|.
TGTGCCAGCAGCCAAGGGAGTAACACCGGGGAGCTGTTTTTT
CASSQGSNTGELFF
>TRBV30|TRBJ1-1|.|.
TGTGCCTGGAGTGTAGGAGAGAACACTGAAGCTTTCTTT
CAWSVGENTEAFF
>TRBV11-2|TRBJ2-2|.|TRBD2
TGTGCCAGCGAAACTCTAGCGGGAGGTCGGGGCACCGGGGAGCTGTTTTTT
CASETLAGGRGTGELFF
>TRBV27|TRBJ1-2|.|.
TGTGCCAGCGGCAACCCAGGGGACCGGTATGGCTACACCTTC
CASGNPGDRYGYTF
>TRBV20-1|TRBJ1-1|.|.
TGCAGTGCTAGAGATCCTCCTGAAGCTTTCTTT
CSARDPPEAFF
>TRBV27|TRBJ1-1|once|TRBD1
TGTGCCAGCAGTTTGAAGGGACAGGCGAACACTGAAGCTTTCTTT
CASSLKGQANTEAFF
>TRBV19|TRBJ1-1|.|.
TGTGCCAGTATGCTCCAGGGCGTCGTCACTGAAGCTTTCTTT
CASMLQGVVTEAFF
>TRBV30|TRBJ1-1|.|TRBD1
TGTGCCTGGAGTCCCGGACAGGGTAATACTGAAGCTTTCTTT
CAWSPGQGNTEAFF
>TRBV4-3|TRBJ2-7|.|TRBD2
TGCGCCAGCAGCCAAAGAGCGGGACCTTTTTACGAGCAGTACTTC
CASSQRAGPFYEQYF
>TRBV5-1|TRBJ2-2|.|TRBD1
TGCGCCAGCAGCTTCGGACAGGACACCGGGGAGCTGTTTTTT
CASSFGQDTGELFF
>TRBV19|TRBJ2-1|.|TRBD2
TGTGCCAGTAGTATTTATAGCGGGGCTACAAACAATGAGCAGTTCTTC
CASSIYSGATNNEQFF
>TRBV9|TRBJ2-5|.|.
TGTGCCAGCAGCGCACAAGTTACCCAAGAGACCCAGTACTTC
CASSAQVTQETQYF
>TRBV4-2|TRBJ1-1|.|.
TGTGCCAGCAGCCAAGTTGAAGGGAGCACTGAAGCTTTCTTT
CASSQVEGSTEAFF
>TRBV27|TRBJ1-5|once|.
TGTGCCAGCAGTTTCGGCCAGGGGAGAAATCAGCCCCAGCATTTT
CASSFGQGRNQPQHF
>TRBV7-9|TRBJ2-3|.|.
TGTGCCAGCAGCTTAAGAGGGAGACTTGATACGCAGTATTTT
CASSLRGRLDTQYF
>TRBV2|TRBJ1-2|many|.
TGTGCCAGCAGTACGGGACTGAACTATGGCTACACCTTC
CASSTGLNYGYTF
>TRBV6-5|TRBJ1-4|.|TRBD1
TGTGCCAGCAGTCCGGACAGGGAGCCTAATGAAAAACTGTTTTTT
CASSPDREPNEKLFF
>TRBV20-1|TRBJ1-4|.|TRBD1
TGCAGTGCCAGTCCCGGGACAGGGGTTCGGGAAAAACTGTTTTTT
CSASPGTGVREKLFF
>TRBV29-1|TRBJ1-2|.|TRBD1
TGCAGCGTTAAGGGACAGGGGCGAGGGTACTATGGCTACACCTTC
CSVKGQGRGYYGYTF
>TRBV10-3|TRBJ1-1|.|.
TGTGCCATCGGACGGGATTCCACTGAAGCTTTCTTT
CAIGRDSTEAFF
>TRBV7-9|TRBJ1-6|.|.
TGTGCCAGCAACAGTTATAATTCACCCCTCCACTTT
CASNSYNSPLHF
>TRBV5-1|TRBJ1-4|.|TRBD1
TGCGCCAGCAGCAGGGGACAGAATAATGAAAAACTGTTTTTT
CASSRGQNNEKLFF
>TRBV7-6|TRBJ2-1|.|TRBD2
TGTGCCAGCAGCTTGTCTATAGCGGGTGAAGAGCAGTTCTTC
CASSLSIAGEEQFF
>TRBV7-2|TRBJ2-2|.|TRBD2
TGTGCCAGCAGTACCGGGGGGGCCACGAACACCGGGGAGCTGTTTTTT
CASSTGGATNTGELFF